One sample yielded the 23 T cell receptor beta chains listed below, sequenced in a study of blood T cell repertoires in COVID-19. The assay was immunoSEQ multiplex PCR, and TCRdb's table has in-frame clones only and misses some. The sample has 75,000 to 95,000 clones; roughly 90% are singletons. Sequencing was performed on peripheral blood. Receptors originate from a man in his 60s with acute or convalescent COVID-19.

The chain combines TRBV7-2 with TRBJ1-3; D ambiguous. Trimming cost V 1 base and J 0 bases, with 7 bases left between them. CDR3 size: 15 residues. CDR1 and CDR2 from the germline V gene are SGHTA and FQGNSA. This CDR3 reads CASSLGASSGNTIYF. The CDR3 nucleotides read TGTGCCAGCAGCTTAGGGGCAAGCTCTGGAAACACCATATATTTT.

The gene calls are TRBV25-1 and TRBJ2-3; the match to TRBD2 covers 10 bases. Per germline, CDR1 MGHDK and CDR2 SYGVNS. V shed 1 base, J shed 3 bases, and the junction held 4 bases outside the gene matches. This CDR3 region has 16 residues. DNA of the CDR3: TGTGCCAGCAGTGAATTCCCTAGCGGGAGTACAGATACGCAGTATTTT. Translated: CASSEFPSGSTDTQYF.

The chain links TRBV7-9 to TRBJ2-2; weak D call: TRBD1 (5 bases). There are 15 residues in the CDR3. The ends were cut back, 2 bases at V and 4 bases at J, with 11 bases in the middle. Germline lookup yields CDR1 SEHNR and CDR2 FQNEAQ (reference sequence). DNA for the CDR3: TGTGCCAGCAGCTTAAGGGGCCAACTCACCGGGGAGCTGTTTTTT. Translating gives CASSLRGQLTGELFF.

The chain joins TRBV10-3 to TRBJ2-2; 7 bases match TRBD1. The CDR3 consists of 15 residues. V lost 3 bases to trimming and J lost 1 base; unmatched junction nucleotides: 2. CDR1 is ENHRY, CDR2 SYGVKD, per germline. CDR3 DNA: TGTGCCATCAGTGAACGGACAGGGAACACCGGGGAGCTGTTTTTT. Translation: CAISERTGNTGELFF.

The genes are TRBV29-1 and TRBJ1-2; 8 bases are a match to TRBD1. V trimming: 7 bases; J trimming: 8 bases; junction bases outside the gene matches: 12. This CDR3 contains 13 residues. The germline V gene encodes CDR1 SQVTM and CDR2 ANQGSEA. The CDR3 sequence is CSAIMQGALGYTF. In DNA form, the CDR3 reads TGCAGCGCGATAATGCAGGGGGCGTTGGGCTACACCTTC.

The V and J genes are TRBV4-2 and TRBJ2-5, with D tentatively TRBD1 (5 bases). This CDR3 has 13 amino acids. Germline CDR1 and CDR2: LGHNA and YNFKEQ. V was clipped by 3 bases and J by 2 bases, with 7 bases between them. The CDR3 coding sequence is TGTGCCAGCAGCCAGACAGAGCAAGAGACCCAGTACTTC. It encodes CASSQTEQETQYF.

This chain uses TRBV30 with TRBJ1-2; D is ambiguous. This CDR3 has 13 amino acids. V lost 0 bases to trimming and J lost 2 bases, with 7 bases between them. CDR1 is GTSNPN, CDR2 SVGIG, per germline (reference sequence). As DNA, the CDR3 is TGTGCCTGGAGTGTATCTGTCAACTATGGCTACACCTTC. Translating it yields CAWSVSVNYGYTF.

The rearrangement links TRBV6-1 to TRBJ2-1; TRBD2 is a possible D gene (5 bases). This CDR3 is 14 amino acids long. Germline V gene lookup returns CDR1 MNHNS and CDR2 SASEGT. Trimming removed 2 bases at V and 6 bases at J, with 11 bases between. The CDR3 protein is CASSEPGSPNEQFF. As DNA, the CDR3 is TGTGCCAGCAGTGAACCGGGATCACCCAATGAGCAGTTCTTC.

The rearrangement joins TRBV28 to TRBJ1-4; 7 positions match TRBD1. Germline V gene data show CDR1 as MDHEN and CDR2 as SYDVKM. This CDR3 is built from 15 residues. V was pared by 6 bases and J by 9 bases, with 13 bases of the junction left unmatched. The CDR3 sequence: CASRPTGSQRKKLFF. The CDR3 DNA sequence: TGTGCCAGCAGGCCGACAGGGAGTCAACGAAAAAAACTGTTTTTT.

V and J are TRBV2 and TRBJ2-6, with D possibly TRBD1 on 6 matching bases. V was trimmed by 4 bases and J by 0 bases, leaving 10 bases between them. This CDR3 has 16 amino acids. The germline CDR1 and CDR2 sequences are SNHLY and FYNNEI. The CDR3 sequence is CASSADSGSGANVLTF. CDR3 nucleotide sequence: TGTGCCAGCAGTGCGGACAGCGGCTCTGGGGCCAACGTCCTGACTTTC.

The chain has TRBV29-1 and TRBJ1-6; D is possibly TRBD1 (6 bases). Trimming removed 0 bases at V and 10 bases at J, with 16 bases between. Germline lookup yields CDR1 SQVTM and CDR2 ANQGSEA. The CDR3 is 15 residues long. This CDR3 reads CSVEDPAGEGSPLHF. In nucleotides, the CDR3 is TGCAGCGTTGAAGATCCGGCAGGGGAGGGATCACCCCTCCACTTT.

The gene calls are TRBV30 and TRBJ2-7, with TRBD2 identical over 11 bases. J was trimmed by 2 bases and V by 2 bases; bases with no gene match: 5. The CDR3 sequence is 15 residues long. CDR1 is GTSNPN, CDR2 SVGIG, per germline (reference sequence). CDR3 DNA sequence: TGTGCCTGGAGTAGGGAGACTAGCGGGACCTACGAGCAGTACTTC. Its protein is CAWSRETSGTYEQYF.

CDR3 nucleotides: TGTGCCAGTAGTAGGGGACAGGAACATTATGGCTACACCTTC. Translated, it gives CASSRGQEHYGYTF. The V and J genes are TRBV19 and TRBJ1-2, with TRBD1 matching over 8 bases. Trimming removed 4 bases from V and 5 bases from J; junction bases left unmatched: 6. There are 14 residues in the CDR3. Germline V gives CDR1 LNHDA, CDR2 SQIVND (reference sequence).

The chain combines TRBV28 with TRBJ2-3, with 7 bases identical to TRBD1. The CDR3 runs to 15 residues. V was pared by 1 base and J by 5 bases, with 6 bases of the junction left unmatched. CDR1 and CDR2 (germline): MDHEN, SYDVKM. This CDR3 is CASSLLGGEVDTQYF. DNA of the CDR3: TGTGCCAGCAGTTTATTAGGGGGCGAGGTAGATACGCAGTATTTT.

V is TRBV4-2 and J is TRBJ2-3; no clear D. The CDR3 sequence is 13 residues long. The germline gives CDR1 LGHNA, CDR2 YNFKEQ. Trimming pared 0 bases from V and 5 bases from J, leaving 6 bases between. CDR3 DNA: TGTGCCAGCAGCCAAGAATCGGGAGATACGCAGTATTTT. It specifies CASSQESGDTQYF.

The rearrangement uses TRBV6-6 and TRBJ1-1, with D tentatively TRBD1 (5 bases). This CDR3 is built from 14 residues. Deletions cut 6 bases from V and 0 bases from J, with 11 bases between. Looked up from germline, CDR1 is MNHNY and CDR2 is SVGAGI (reference sequence). The CDR3 bases are TGTGCCAGCAGGCGGACGGACATGAACACTGAAGCTTTCTTT. It specifies CASRRTDMNTEAFF.

This clone was detected only a few times. V gene TRBV7-3 combines with J gene TRBJ2-3, with D possibly being TRBD1 (6 bases). CDR1 and CDR2 (germline): SGHTA, FQGTGA. This CDR3 is built from 14 residues. Trimming took off 0 bases at V and 6 bases at J, with 10 bases between the two ends. The CDR3 nucleotides read TGTGCCAGCAGCTTAACGGGGGCGAAGGATACGCAGTATTTT. Translation: CASSLTGAKDTQYF.

This clone came up once. The chain recombines TRBV10-1 with TRBJ1-2; possible D gene TRBD1, 5 bases. This CDR3 spans 15 amino acids. Germline CDR1 reads WNHNN; CDR2 reads SYGVQD (reference sequence). V was clipped by 2 bases and J by 4 bases, with 14 bases between them. CDR3 loop: CASSETTRRGYGYTF. The CDR3 DNA sequence: TGCGCCAGCAGTGAGACGACCAGAAGGGGCTATGGCTACACCTTC.

This clone has a single count. The gene calls are TRBV12-3 or TRBV12-4 and TRBJ1-6, with D perhaps matching TRBD1 (5 bases). The CDR3 contains 12 residues. V dropped 8 bases and J dropped 8 bases, with 10 bases sitting between them. The CDR3 loop is CASASGDSPLHF. CDR3 DNA sequence: TGTGCCAGCGCTTCGGGGGATTCACCCCTCCACTTT.

This clone was counted a few times. The genes are TRBV3-1 (or the pseudogene TRBV3-2) and TRBJ1-2, with 7 bases aligning to TRBD1. V was pared by 4 bases and J by 1 base, with 6 bases of the junction left unmatched. The CDR3 is made up of 15 amino acids. The germline V gene encodes CDR1 LGHDT and CDR2 YNNKEL (reference sequence). This CDR3 reads CASSPQTGRNYGYTF. CDR3 nucleotides: TGTGCCAGCAGCCCTCAGACAGGGCGTAACTATGGCTACACCTTC.

This clone was detected only a few times. The chain recombines TRBV7-9 with TRBJ2-5; 8 nucleotides match TRBD1. The V gene end was trimmed by 3 bases and the J gene end by 4 bases; junction bases not matched to a gene: 4. CDR3 length equals 14 residues. CDR1 is SEHNR, CDR2 FQNEAQ, per germline (reference sequence). CDR3 sequence (DNA): TGTGCCAGCAGCTTGGACAGGGTCCCAGAGACCCAGTACTTC. Its translation: CASSLDRVPETQYF.

V gene TRBV7-9 combines with J gene TRBJ2-7, with 12 bases aligning to TRBD1. This CDR3 has 15 residues. V lost 5 bases, J lost 3 bases, and 5 bases stayed unmatched. The germline gives CDR1 SEHNR, CDR2 FQNEAQ (reference sequence). The CDR3 region is CASSRGQGANYEQYF. CDR3 nucleotides: TGTGCCAGCAGCCGGGGACAGGGGGCCAACTACGAGCAGTACTTC.

The chain couples TRBV11-3 to TRBJ2-3; D unclear. V was shortened by 0 bases and J by 0 bases, with 7 bases between the two germline ends. CDR1 is SGHNT, CDR2 YENEEA, per germline. This CDR3 comprises 15 residues. CDR3 sequence: CASSLDPVSTDTQYF. CDR3 nucleotide sequence: TGTGCCAGCAGCTTAGATCCTGTGAGCACAGATACGCAGTATTTT.